The clone carrying this T cell receptor beta chain was seen many times. Its antigen is still unknown. Trimming removed 2 bases from V and 3 bases from J, with 17 bases in between. The CDR3 has 16 amino acids. The data stem from a study of response to subunit inactivated influenza vaccine. Regarding the study as a whole: Authors proposed each seasonal influenza vaccination draws in few new T cells.

Each CDR3 protein is one row after TCRdb ran MiXCR on the RT-PCR reads. The sample includes about 240,000 distinct CDR3 sequences, approximately 12% of them seen just once. The chain links TRBV12-3 or TRBV12-4 to TRBJ2-7, with D possibly matching TRBD1 (6 bases). The TCR comes from a man aged 45 to 65 who received an inactivated influenza vaccine. The input for sequencing was non-naive T cells sorted from PBMCs, taken 14 to 15 days before vaccination. The CDR3 spells CASSLNRDPYRYEQYF. CDR3 nucleotide sequence: TGTGCCAGCAGTTTAAACAGGGACCCCTATCGCTACGAGCAGTACTTC.